This T cell receptor beta chain was retrieved from a study of early T cells in non-severe SARS-CoV-2 infection. This clonotype was seen ten or more times. With 1 base removed from V and 0 bases from J, the gap between germline ends came to 15 bases. The CDR3 covers 17 residues. Germline CDR1 reads MDHEN; CDR2 reads SYDVKM. Unique molecular identifiers were affixed to single, distinct cDNA molecules. TCRdb passed the 5' RACE reads through MiXCR, listing each CDR3 protein once. The sample contains some 77,000 distinct CDR3 sequences, approximately 5% of which appear only once. The receptor was isolated from an adult who was a healthcare worker with PCR-confirmed SARS-CoV-2 infection or an uninfected control (not recorded which). The material was whole blood, obtained at baseline. V usage is TRBV28 and J usage is TRBJ1-1; tentative D call: TRBD1 (5 bases). CDR3 nucleotides: TGTGCCAGCAGTTTATCCCGGGACCCGTGGATGAACACTGAAGCTTTCTTT. Its protein product is CASSLSRDPWMNTEAFF.